Following are 5 T cell receptor beta chains from one sample sequenced in a study of blood T cell repertoires in COVID-19. Repertoires were generated with immunoSEQ multiplex PCR, while TCRdb's copy carries only in-frame clones and drops some. The data show 250,000 to 300,000 clones, 88% seen once. Sequencing was carried out using PBMCs or T cells enriched from blood (not recorded which). Receptors were obtained from a woman aged 55-70 years in a cohort exposed to, infected with or recovered from COVID-19 (not recorded which).

The chain has TRBV2 and TRBJ2-7, with 10 bases lining up with TRBD2. This CDR3 contains 15 residues. V lost 6 bases, J lost 2 bases, and 7 bases stayed unmatched. Germline V gene lookup returns CDR1 SNHLY and CDR2 FYNNEI. The CDR3 DNA sequence: TGTGCCAGCAGGGAACGACTAGCGGGTACCTACGAGCAGTACTTC. Translating it yields CASRERLAGTYEQYF. Full variable domain (missing parts from reference TRBV2 and TRBJ2-7): EPEVTQTPSHQVTQMGQEVILRCVPISNHLYFYWYRQILGQKVEFLVSFYNNEISEKSEIFDDQFSVERPDGSNFTLKIRSTKLEDSAMYFCASRERLAGTYEQYFGPGTRLTVT.

The V call is TRBV11-2, the J call TRBJ2-3, with D possibly being TRBD2 (7 bases). CDR3 length: 17 residues. V dropped 5 bases and J dropped 6 bases, with 24 bases sitting between them. CDR1 and CDR2 from the germline V gene are SGHAT and FQNNGV. This CDR3 reads CASSQGRGSTGYDTQYF. The CDR3 nucleotides are TGTGCCAGCAGCCAAGGGAGGGGGTCGACAGGCTACGATACGCAGTATTTT.

This chain joins TRBV5-1 and TRBJ2-7; 13 nucleotides align to TRBD2. The CDR3 is 16 amino acids. Losses at the gene ends were 1 base for V and 5 bases for J; bases not matched to a gene: 6. Germline V gives CDR1 SGHRS, CDR2 YFSETQ. The CDR3 region is CASSLPTGLAGDEQYF. The CDR3 bases are TGCGCCAGCAGCTTGCCGACCGGACTAGCGGGAGACGAGCAGTACTTC. The entire variable domain, with the rest obtained from reference TRBV5-1 and TRBJ2-7, is as follows: KAGVTQTPRYLIKTRGQQVTLSCSPISGHRSVSWYQQTPGQGLQFLFEYFSETQRNKGNFPGRFSGRQFSNSRSEMNVSTLELGDSALYLCASSLPTGLAGDEQYFGPGTRLTVT.

The rearrangement uses TRBV18 and TRBJ2-7; 10 nucleotides match TRBD1. The CDR3 consists of 14 residues. Looked up from germline, CDR1 is KGHSH and CDR2 is LQKENI. V trimming: 3 bases; J trimming: 4 bases; junction bases outside the gene matches: 3. The CDR3 nucleotides read TGTGCCAGCTCACCCGGGACAGGGGAGTACGAGCAGTACTTC. Translated, it gives CASSPGTGEYEQYF. Full variable domain (remainder filled in from reference TRBV18 and TRBJ2-7): NAGVMQNPRHLVRRRGQEARLRCSPMKGHSHVYWYRQLPEEGLKFMVYLQKENIIDESGMPKERFSAEFPKEGPSILRIQQVVRGDSAAYFCASSPGTGEYEQYFGPGTRLTVT.

The chain recombines TRBV7-2 with TRBJ2-1, with TRBD2 matching over 13 bases. CDR1 is SGHTA and CDR2 is FQGNSA in the germline V gene. The V gene end was trimmed by 5 bases and the J gene end by 9 bases; junction bases not matched to a gene: 10. There are 16 residues in the CDR3. The CDR3 sequence is CASSPPGLAGRGEQFF. In DNA form, the CDR3 reads TGTGCCAGCAGCCCTCCGGGACTAGCGGGGAGAGGTGAGCAGTTCTTC.